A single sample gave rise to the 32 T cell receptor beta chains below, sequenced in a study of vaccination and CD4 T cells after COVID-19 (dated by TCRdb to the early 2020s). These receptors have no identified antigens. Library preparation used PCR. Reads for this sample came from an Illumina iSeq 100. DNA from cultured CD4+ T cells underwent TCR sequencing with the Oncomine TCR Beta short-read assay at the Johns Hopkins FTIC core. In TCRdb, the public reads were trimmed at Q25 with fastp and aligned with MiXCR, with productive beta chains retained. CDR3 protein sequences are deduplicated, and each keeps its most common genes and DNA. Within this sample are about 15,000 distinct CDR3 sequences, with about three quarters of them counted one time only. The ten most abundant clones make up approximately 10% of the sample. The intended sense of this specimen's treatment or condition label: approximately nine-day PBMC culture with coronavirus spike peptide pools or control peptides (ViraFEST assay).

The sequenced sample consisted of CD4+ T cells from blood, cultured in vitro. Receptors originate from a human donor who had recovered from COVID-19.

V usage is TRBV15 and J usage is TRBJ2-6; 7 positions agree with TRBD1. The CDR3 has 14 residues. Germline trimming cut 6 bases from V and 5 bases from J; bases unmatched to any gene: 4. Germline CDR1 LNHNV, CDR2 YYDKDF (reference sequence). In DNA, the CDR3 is TGTGCCACCAGTACAGGGGACCGGGCCAACGTCCTGACTTTC. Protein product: CATSTGDRANVLTF.

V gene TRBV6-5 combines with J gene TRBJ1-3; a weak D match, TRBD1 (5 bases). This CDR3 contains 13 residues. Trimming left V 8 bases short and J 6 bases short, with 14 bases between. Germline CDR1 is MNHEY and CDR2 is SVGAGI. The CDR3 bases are TGTGCCAGCGGTTTGAGAGGGGAAAACACCATATATTTT. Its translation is CASGLRGENTIYF.

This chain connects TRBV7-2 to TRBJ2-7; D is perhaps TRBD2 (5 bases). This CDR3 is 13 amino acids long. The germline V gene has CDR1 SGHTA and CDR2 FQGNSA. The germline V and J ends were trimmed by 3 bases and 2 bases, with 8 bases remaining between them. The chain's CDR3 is CASSLSGPYEQYF. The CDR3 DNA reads TGTGCCAGCAGCTTGAGCGGACCCTACGAGCAGTACTTC.

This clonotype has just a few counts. CDR3 sequence reads: CASSLGLGRTGELFF. The CDR3 coding sequence is TGTGCCAGCAGCCTGGGGCTAGGAAGAACCGGGGAGCTGTTTTTT. This rearrangement joins TRBV11-3 to TRBJ2-2; possibly TRBD1 for D (5 bases). This CDR3 region has 15 residues. Germline V lookup: CDR1 SGHNT, CDR2 YENEEA. The V gene lost 5 bases and the J gene lost 5 bases, with 15 bases spanning the gap.

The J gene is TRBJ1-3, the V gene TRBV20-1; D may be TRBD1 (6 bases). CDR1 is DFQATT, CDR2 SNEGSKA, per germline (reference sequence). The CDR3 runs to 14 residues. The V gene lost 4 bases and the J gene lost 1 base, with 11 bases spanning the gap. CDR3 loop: CSATDTGSGNTIYF. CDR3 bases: TGCAGTGCTACCGATACAGGGTCTGGAAACACCATATATTTT.

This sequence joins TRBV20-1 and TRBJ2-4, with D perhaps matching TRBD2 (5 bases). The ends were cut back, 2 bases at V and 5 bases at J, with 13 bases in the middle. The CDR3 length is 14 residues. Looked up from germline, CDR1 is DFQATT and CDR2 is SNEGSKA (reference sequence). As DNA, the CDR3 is TGCAGTGCTAGATGGCCAAACGGGGAAAACATTCAGTACTTC. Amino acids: CSARWPNGENIQYF.

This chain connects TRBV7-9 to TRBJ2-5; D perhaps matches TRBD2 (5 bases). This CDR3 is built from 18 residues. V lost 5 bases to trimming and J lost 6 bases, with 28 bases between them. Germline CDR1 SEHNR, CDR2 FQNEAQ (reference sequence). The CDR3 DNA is TGTGCCAGCAGCCGAAGCGCCACGGACTCTCGGAAAAGAAAGACCCAGTACTTC. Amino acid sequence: CASSRSATDSRKRKTQYF.

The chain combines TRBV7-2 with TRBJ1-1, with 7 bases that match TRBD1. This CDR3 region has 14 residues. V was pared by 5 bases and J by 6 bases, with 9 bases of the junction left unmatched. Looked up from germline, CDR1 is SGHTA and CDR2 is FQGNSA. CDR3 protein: CASSTYDRAPEAFF. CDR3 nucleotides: TGTGCCAGCAGCACCTACGACAGGGCCCCTGAAGCTTTCTTT. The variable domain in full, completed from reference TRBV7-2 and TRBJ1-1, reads GAGVSQSPSNKVTEKGKDVELRCDPISGHTALYWYRQSLGQGLEFLIYFQGNSAPDKSGLPSDRFSAERTGGSVSTLTIQRTQQEDSAVYLCASSTYDRAPEAFFGQGTRLTVV.

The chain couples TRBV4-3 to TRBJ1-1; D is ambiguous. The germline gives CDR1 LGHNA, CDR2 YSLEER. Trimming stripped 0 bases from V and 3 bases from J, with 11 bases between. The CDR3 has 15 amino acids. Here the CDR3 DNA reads TGCGCCAGCAGCCAAGATTCTGGGTACGACACTGAAGCTTTCTTT. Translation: CASSQDSGYDTEAFF.

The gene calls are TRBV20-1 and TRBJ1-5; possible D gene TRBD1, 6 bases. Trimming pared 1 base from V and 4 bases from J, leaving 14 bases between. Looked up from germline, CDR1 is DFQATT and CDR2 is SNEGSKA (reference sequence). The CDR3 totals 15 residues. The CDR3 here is CSARGGGAKNQPQHF. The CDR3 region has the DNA TGCAGTGCTAGAGGAGGGGGGGCGAAAAATCAGCCCCAGCATTTT.

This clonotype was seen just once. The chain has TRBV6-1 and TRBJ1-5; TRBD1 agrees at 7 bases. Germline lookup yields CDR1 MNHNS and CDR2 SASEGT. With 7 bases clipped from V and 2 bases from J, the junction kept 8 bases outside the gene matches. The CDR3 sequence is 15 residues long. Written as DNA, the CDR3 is TGTGCCAGCAAGGGACAGCTGGGAGGCAATCAGCCCCAGCATTTT. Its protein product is CASKGQLGGNQPQHF.

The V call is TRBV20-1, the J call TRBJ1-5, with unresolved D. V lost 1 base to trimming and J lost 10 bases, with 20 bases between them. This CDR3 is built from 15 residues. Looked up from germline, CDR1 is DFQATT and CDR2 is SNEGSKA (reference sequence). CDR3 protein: CSARVQGLGFGPQHF. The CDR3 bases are TGCAGTGCTAGAGTTCAAGGGTTGGGTTTCGGACCCCAGCATTTT.

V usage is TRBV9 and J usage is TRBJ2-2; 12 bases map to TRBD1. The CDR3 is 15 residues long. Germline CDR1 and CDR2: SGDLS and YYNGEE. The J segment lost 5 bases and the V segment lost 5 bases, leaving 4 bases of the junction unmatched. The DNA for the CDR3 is TGTGCCAGCAGTGGGACAGGGGGCGTGACCGGGGAGCTGTTTTTT. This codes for CASSGTGGVTGELFF.

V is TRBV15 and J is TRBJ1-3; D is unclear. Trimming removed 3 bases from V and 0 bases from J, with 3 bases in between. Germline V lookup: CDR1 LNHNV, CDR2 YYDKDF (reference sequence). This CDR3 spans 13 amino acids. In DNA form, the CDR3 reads TGTGCCACCAGCAGTAACTCTGGAAACACCATATATTTT. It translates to CATSSNSGNTIYF.

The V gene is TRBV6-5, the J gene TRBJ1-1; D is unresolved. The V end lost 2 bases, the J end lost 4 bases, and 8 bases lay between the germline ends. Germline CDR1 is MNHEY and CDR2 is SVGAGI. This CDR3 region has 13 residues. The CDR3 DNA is TGTGCCAGCAGTTACGAGGGAGGCACTGAAGCTTTCTTT. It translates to CASSYEGGTEAFF.

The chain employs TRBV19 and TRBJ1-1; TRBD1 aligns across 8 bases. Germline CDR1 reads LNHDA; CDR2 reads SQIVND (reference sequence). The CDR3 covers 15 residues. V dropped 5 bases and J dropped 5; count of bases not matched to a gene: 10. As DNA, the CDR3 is TGTGCCAGTAGTGACCCAGGGGGCGCGGTGACTGAAGCTTTCTTT. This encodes CASSDPGGAVTEAFF.

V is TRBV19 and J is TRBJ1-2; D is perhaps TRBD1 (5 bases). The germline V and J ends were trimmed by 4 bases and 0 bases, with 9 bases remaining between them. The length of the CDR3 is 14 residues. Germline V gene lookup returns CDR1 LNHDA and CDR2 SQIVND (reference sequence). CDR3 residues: CASSRQIANYGYTF. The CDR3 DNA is TGTGCCAGTAGTAGACAGATTGCTAACTATGGCTACACCTTC.

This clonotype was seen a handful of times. CDR3 residues: CASSESANYGYTF. The CDR3 region has the DNA TGCGCCAGCAGTGAGTCGGCTAACTATGGCTACACCTTC. The rearrangement uses TRBV10-1 and TRBJ1-2; D not resolved. The CDR3 consists of 13 residues. Trimming stripped 0 bases from V and 0 bases from J, with 2 bases between. Germline-derived CDR1 and CDR2 are WNHNN and SYGVQD (reference sequence).

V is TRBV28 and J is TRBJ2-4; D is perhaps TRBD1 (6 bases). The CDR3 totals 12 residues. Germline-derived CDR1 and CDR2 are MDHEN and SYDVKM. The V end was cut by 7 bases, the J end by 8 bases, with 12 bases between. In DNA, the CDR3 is TGTGCCAGCATGAGGGGGATCGACATTCAGTACTTC. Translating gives CASMRGIDIQYF.

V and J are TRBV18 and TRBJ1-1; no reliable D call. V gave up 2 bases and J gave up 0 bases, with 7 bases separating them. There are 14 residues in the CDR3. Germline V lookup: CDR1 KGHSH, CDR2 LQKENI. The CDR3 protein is CASSPARLNTEAFF. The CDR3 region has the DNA TGTGCCAGCTCACCAGCCAGATTGAACACTGAAGCTTTCTTT.

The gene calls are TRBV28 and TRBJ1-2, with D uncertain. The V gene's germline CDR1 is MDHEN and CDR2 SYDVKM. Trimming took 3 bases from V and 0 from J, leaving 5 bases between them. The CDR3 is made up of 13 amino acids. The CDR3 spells CASSLVANYGYTF. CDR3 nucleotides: TGTGCCAGCAGTTTGGTAGCTAACTATGGCTACACCTTC.

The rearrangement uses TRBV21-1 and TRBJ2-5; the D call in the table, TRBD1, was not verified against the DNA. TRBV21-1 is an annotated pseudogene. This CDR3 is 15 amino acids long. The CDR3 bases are TGTGCCAGCACCCAAGGGGCTGGGCTGCAAGAGACCCAGTACTTC. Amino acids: CASTQGAGLQETQYF.

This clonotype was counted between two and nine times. CDR3 DNA: TGTGCCAGCAGCTTAGTCCCGGGCGACACTGAAGCTTTCTTT. Translating it yields CASSLVPGDTEAFF. The chain recombines TRBV7-6 with TRBJ1-1; no firm D call. The ends were cut back, 1 base at V and 3 bases at J, with 9 bases in the middle. CDR1 is SGHVS, CDR2 FNYEAQ, per germline. The CDR3 sequence is 14 residues long. The full variable domain, in which reference TRBV7-6 and TRBJ1-1 provide the parts outside the CDR3, is GAGVSQSPRYKVTKRGQDVALRCDPISGHVSLYWYRQALGQGPEFLTYFNYEAQQDKSGLPNDRFSAERPEGSISTLTIQRTEQRDSAMYRCASSLVPGDTEAFFGQGTRLTVV.

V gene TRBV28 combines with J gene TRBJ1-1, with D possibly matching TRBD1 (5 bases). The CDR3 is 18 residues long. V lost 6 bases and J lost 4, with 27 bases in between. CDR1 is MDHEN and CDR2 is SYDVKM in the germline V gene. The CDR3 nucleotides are TGTGCCAGCAGCTCCCGCTTCATTGGGCAGGGAAGGGGCACTGAAGCTTTCTTT. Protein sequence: CASSSRFIGQGRGTEAFF.

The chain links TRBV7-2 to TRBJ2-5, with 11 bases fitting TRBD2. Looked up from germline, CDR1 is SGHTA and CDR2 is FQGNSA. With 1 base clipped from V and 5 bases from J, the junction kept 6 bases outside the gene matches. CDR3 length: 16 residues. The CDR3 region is CASSLDRSGRGETQYF. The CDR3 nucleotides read TGTGCCAGCAGCTTAGACCGTAGCGGGAGGGGGGAGACCCAGTACTTC.

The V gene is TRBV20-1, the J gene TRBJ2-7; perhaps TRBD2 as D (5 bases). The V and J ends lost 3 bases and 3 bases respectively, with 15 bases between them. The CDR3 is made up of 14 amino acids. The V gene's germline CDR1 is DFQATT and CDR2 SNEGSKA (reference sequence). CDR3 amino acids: CSASLPGRLYEQYF. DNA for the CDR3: TGCAGTGCTAGCCTACCGGGGAGACTCTACGAGCAGTACTTC.

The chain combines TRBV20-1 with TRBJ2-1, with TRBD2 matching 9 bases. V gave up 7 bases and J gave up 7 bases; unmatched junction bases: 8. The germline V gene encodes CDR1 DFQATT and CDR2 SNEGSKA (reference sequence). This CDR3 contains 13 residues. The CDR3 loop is CSGVAGVLNEQFF. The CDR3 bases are TGCAGTGGGGTAGCGGGAGTACTTAATGAGCAGTTCTTC.

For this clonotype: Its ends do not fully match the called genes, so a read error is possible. CDR3 sequence: CASSLGPRGPDSGNTMYF. The CDR3 bases are TGTGCCAGCAGCTTAGGCCCCCGGGGCCCGGACTCTGGAAACACCATGTATTTT. The gene calls are TRBV7-2 and TRBJ1-3; D might be TRBD1 (5 bases). The CDR3 is made up of 18 amino acids. In germline, CDR1 is SGHTA, CDR2 FQGNSA.

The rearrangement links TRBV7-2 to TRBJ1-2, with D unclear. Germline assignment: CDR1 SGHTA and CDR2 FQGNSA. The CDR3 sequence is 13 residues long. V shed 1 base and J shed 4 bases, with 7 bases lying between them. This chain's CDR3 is CASSLGAGYGYTF. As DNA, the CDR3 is TGTGCCAGCAGCTTAGGGGCTGGCTATGGCTACACCTTC.

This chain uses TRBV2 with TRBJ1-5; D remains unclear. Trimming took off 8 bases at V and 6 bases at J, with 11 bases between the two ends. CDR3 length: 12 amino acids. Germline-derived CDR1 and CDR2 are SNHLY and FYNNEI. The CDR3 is CASGSGGQPQHF. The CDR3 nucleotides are TGTGCCAGCGGCTCTGGCGGTCAGCCCCAGCATTTT.

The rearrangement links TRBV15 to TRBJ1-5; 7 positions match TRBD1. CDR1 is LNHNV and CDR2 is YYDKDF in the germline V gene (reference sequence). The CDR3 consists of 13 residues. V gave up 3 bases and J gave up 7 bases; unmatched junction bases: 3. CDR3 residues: CATSRTGFQPQHF. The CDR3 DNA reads TGTGCCACCAGCAGGACAGGGTTCCAGCCCCAGCATTTT.

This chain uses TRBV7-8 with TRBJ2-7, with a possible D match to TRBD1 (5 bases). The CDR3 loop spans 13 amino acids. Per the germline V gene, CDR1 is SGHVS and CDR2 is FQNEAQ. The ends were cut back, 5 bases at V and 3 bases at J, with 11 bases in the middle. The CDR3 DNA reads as TGTGCCAGCAGCCCCGACAGAGACTACGAGCAGTACTTC. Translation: CASSPDRDYEQYF. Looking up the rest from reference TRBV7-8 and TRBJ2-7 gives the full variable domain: GAGVSQSPRYKVAKRGQDVALRCDPISGHVSLFWYQQALGQGPEFLTYFQNEAQLDKSGLPSDRFFAERPEGSVSTLKIQRTQQEDSAVYLCASSPDRDYEQYFGPGTRLTVT.